This is a list of T cell receptor beta chains from one sample in a study of CD4 T cell repertoires in COVID-19. Here immunoSEQ multiplex PCR was the method, and the copy in TCRdb shows in-frame clones only, minus some. The data contain around 25,000 clones, about 94% of them singletons. The source was circulating follicular helper CD4+ T cells (cTfh) from blood, collected before the COVID-19 pandemic. The receptors were sampled from a human donor who had COVID-19. The CDR3 runs from the conserved cysteine through the conserved F or W. D genes are given only for firm matches. Expanded clones get a size class; other rows say once, few or many, or leave the size out.

v_gene	j_gene	d_gene	abundance	CDR3aa	CDR3nt
TRBV6-5	TRBJ1-6	-	-	CASSRDNSPLHF	TGTGCCAGCTCCAGGGATAATTCCCCCCTCCACTTT
TRBV5-1	TRBJ1-4	TRBD1	-	CASSLNQGANEKLFF	TGCGCCAGCAGCTTGAATCAGGGGGCGAATGAAAAACTGTTTTTT
TRBV6-1	TRBJ2-7	-	-	CASSVTGQASEQYF	TGTGCCAGCAGTGTTACGGGACAAGCCAGCGAGCAGTACTTC
TRBV5-1	TRBJ2-5	TRBD2	-	CASSSSGGSETQYF	TGCGCCAGCAGCTCATCGGGAGGATCAGAGACCCAGTACTTC
TRBV5-1	TRBJ2-2	TRBD2	-	CASSLLSGTGTGELFF	TGCGCCAGCAGCCTTTTAAGCGGGACGGGCACCGGGGAGCTGTTTTTT
TRBV28	TRBJ1-5	-	-	CASSEGGHQPQHF	TGTGCCAGCAGTGAGGGGGGGCATCAGCCCCAGCATTTT
TRBV11-3	TRBJ2-2	-	-	CASSLQTGWNTGELFF	TGTGCCAGCAGCTTACAAACAGGGTGGAACACCGGGGAGCTGTTTTTT
TRBV7-2	TRBJ2-5	TRBD2	-	CASSFSGGPQETQYF	TGTGCCAGCAGCTTCAGCGGGGGGCCGCAAGAGACCCAGTACTTC
TRBV5-4	TRBJ1-2	-	-	CASSSGGGGDYGYTF	TGTGCCAGCAGCTCGGGGGGCGGAGGCGATTATGGCTACACCTTC
TRBV11-2	TRBJ2-1	TRBD2	-	CASSLGAGGRNEQFF	TGTGCCAGCAGCTTAGGAGCGGGGGGGCGCAATGAGCAGTTCTTC
TRBV19	TRBJ1-2	TRBD1	-	CASSTRGDRRNDNYGYTF	TGTGCCAGTAGTACCCGCGGGGACAGGCGAAATGATAACTATGGCTACACCTTC
TRBV11-2	TRBJ1-4	-	-	CASSERGGNKLFF	TGTGCCAGCAGCGAGAGGGGGGGAAACAAACTGTTTTTT
TRBV12-2	TRBJ1-1	-	-	CASRFDRRGWLNTEAFF	TGTGCAAGTCGCTTTGACAGGAGAGGGTGGCTGAACACTGAAGCTTTCTTT
TRBV5-6	TRBJ1-1	TRBD1	-	CASSLLQGTNTEAFF	TGTGCCAGCAGCCTACTACAGGGGACGAACACTGAAGCTTTCTTT
TRBV6-6	TRBJ1-3	TRBD1	-	CASRTSTGGSGNTIYF	TGTGCCAGCAGAACCTCCACAGGGGGCTCTGGAAACACCATATATTTT
TRBV9	TRBJ2-3	TRBD2	-	CASSPRTSGGATDTQYF	TGTGCCAGCAGCCCGAGGACTAGCGGGGGGGCGACAGATACGCAGTATTTT
TRBV28	TRBJ1-2	-	-	CASSLLRKRSGYTF	TGTGCCAGCAGTTTACTGAGGAAAAGGAGTGGCTACACCTTC
TRBV27	TRBJ1-1	-	-	CASSGRGWTEAFF	TGTGCCAGCAGTGGAAGGGGGTGGACTGAAGCTTTCTTT
TRBV7-8	TRBJ2-3	-	-	CASKELTSTDTQYF	TGTGCCAGCAAAGAGTTGACTAGCACAGATACGCAGTATTTT
TRBV5-1	TRBJ1-1	-	-	CASSLGQGMEAFF	TGCGCCAGCAGCTTGGGGCAGGGAATGGAAGCTTTCTTT
TRBV20-1	TRBJ2-5	-	-	CSASPSETQYF	TGCAGTGCTAGCCCAAGCGAGACCCAGTACTTC
TRBV23-1	TRBJ1-1	TRBD1	-	CASKEGNRGNTEAFF	TGCGCCAGCAAGGAAGGGAACAGGGGGAACACTGAAGCTTTCTTT
TRBV5-1	TRBJ1-1	TRBD1	-	CASSFLSEGAHEAFF	TGCGCCAGCAGCTTCCTAAGTGAGGGGGCACATGAAGCTTTCTTT
TRBV29-1	TRBJ1-2	-	-	CSVGPGPLYGYTF	TGCAGCGTTGGCCCAGGGCCCCTCTATGGCTACACCTTC
TRBV19	TRBJ1-1	TRBD1	-	CASRNTGGSTEAFF	TGTGCCAGTAGGAACACAGGGGGGAGCACTGAAGCTTTCTTT
TRBV18	TRBJ2-3	TRBD1	-	CASSPTITGDENTQYF	TGTGCCAGCTCACCAACGATTACAGGGGACGAGAATACGCAGTATTTT
TRBV29-1	TRBJ2-7	TRBD1	-	CSVALQGAEYF	TGCAGCGTCGCCCTACAGGGGGCAGAGTACTTC
TRBV5-4	TRBJ2-2	-	-	CASSLDSTGGELFF	TGTGCCAGCAGCTTGGACTCCACGGGAGGGGAGCTGTTTTTT
TRBV4-1	TRBJ1-6	-	-	CASSRPRGEGDSPLHF	TGCGCCAGCAGCCGACCCCGTGGGGAGGGGGATTCACCCCTCCACTTT
TRBV10-1	TRBJ2-1	TRBD1	-	CASRTDRGHDRTINEQFF	TGCGCCAGCAGGACTGACAGGGGGCACGACAGGACCATCAATGAGCAGTTCTTC
TRBV6-6	TRBJ2-1	-	-	CASSRQGGYNEQFF	TGTGCCAGCAGTAGACAGGGAGGCTACAATGAGCAGTTCTTC
TRBV7-9	TRBJ1-5	-	-	CASSLGRQGFPSQPQHF	TGTGCCAGCAGCTTAGGGCGGCAGGGATTCCCTAGTCAGCCCCAGCATTTT
TRBV5-1	TRBJ1-2	TRBD1	-	CASTESGGKSYGYTF	TGCGCCAGCACGGAATCAGGGGGGAAAAGCTATGGCTACACCTTC
TRBV5-5	TRBJ1-2	-	-	CASSPGRGGLYGYTF	TGTGCCAGCAGCCCAGGGCGCGGGGGTCTCTATGGCTACACCTTC
TRBV28	TRBJ2-1	TRBD2	-	CASSLAGGRSYNEQFF	TGTGCCAGCAGTTTAGCGGGAGGCCGATCCTACAATGAGCAGTTCTTC
TRBV7-8	TRBJ1-1	-	once	CASRPRGFANTEAFF	TGTGCCAGCAGGCCACGGGGTTTCGCGAACACTGAAGCTTTCTTT
TRBV2	TRBJ2-4	TRBD1	few	CASSEQGQGTKNIQYF	TGTGCCAGCAGTGAACAGGGACAGGGAACCAAAAACATTCAGTACTTC